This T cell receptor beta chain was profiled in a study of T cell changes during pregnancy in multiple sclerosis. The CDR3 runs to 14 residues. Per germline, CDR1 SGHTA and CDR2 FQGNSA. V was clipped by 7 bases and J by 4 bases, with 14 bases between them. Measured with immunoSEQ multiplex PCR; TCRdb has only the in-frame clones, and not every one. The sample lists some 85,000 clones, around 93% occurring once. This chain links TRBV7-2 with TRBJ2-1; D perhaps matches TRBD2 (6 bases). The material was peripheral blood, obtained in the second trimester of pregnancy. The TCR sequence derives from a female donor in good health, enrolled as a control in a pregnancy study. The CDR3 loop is CASNPGGDYNEQFF. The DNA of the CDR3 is TGTGCCAGCAACCCTGGCGGGGATTACAATGAGCAGTTCTTC.